Each of the 25 T cell receptor beta chains below was sequenced from the same sample in a study of STAT5B mutations in CD4+ large granular lymphocyte leukemia. The data were produced by immunoSEQ multiplex PCR, yet TCRdb's version contains in-frame clones alone and is incomplete. Here the sample spans about 32,000 clones, approximately 72% being singletons. The sample was CD4+ T cells from blood buffy coats. The receptors come from a human donor in good health.

The chain uses TRBV4-3 and TRBJ2-3; 10 bases agree with TRBD1. The germline V gene encodes CDR1 LGHNA and CDR2 YSLEER. Trimming removed 1 base from V and 6 bases from J; junction bases left unmatched: 4. The CDR3 is 15 residues long. CDR3 bases: TGCGCCAGCAGCCAAGCCGGGACAGGGGCCGATACGCAGTATTTT. Translation: CASSQAGTGADTQYF.

The chain has TRBV28 and TRBJ2-3, with 9 bases identical to TRBD2. In germline, CDR1 is MDHEN, CDR2 SYDVKM. V trimming: 8 bases; J trimming: 4 bases; junction bases outside the gene matches: 7. The CDR3 is made up of 14 amino acids. As DNA, the CDR3 is TGTGCCAGCGAATGGACTAGCGCCGCAGATACGCAGTATTTT. This encodes CASEWTSAADTQYF.

The J gene is TRBJ2-2, the V gene TRBV10-3, with D perhaps assigned TRBD1 or TRBD2 (5 bases each). Germline CDR1 ENHRY, CDR2 SYGVKD. Trimming took off 11 bases at V and 7 bases at J, with 17 bases between the two ends. The CDR3 is 13 amino acids. The CDR3 DNA reads TGTGCCGCCTCGGGGCTAGCAGGCGGGGAGCTGTTTTTT. Translation gives CAASGLAGGELFF.

The chain couples TRBV2 to TRBJ1-2; TRBD1 matches at 9 bases. The CDR3 runs to 18 residues. Germline V gene lookup returns CDR1 SNHLY and CDR2 FYNNEI. V lost 5 bases to trimming and J lost 2 bases; unmatched junction nucleotides: 15. The CDR3 DNA reads as TGTGCCAGCAGTCTCTCTCCGGGACAGGGCATATCAAACTATGGCTACACCTTC. Translating gives CASSLSPGQGISNYGYTF.

V gene TRBV19 combines with J gene TRBJ2-3, with TRBD1 identical over 8 bases. The V and J ends lost 6 bases and 3 bases, in that order; junction bases with no gene match: 8. The V gene's germline CDR1 is LNHDA and CDR2 SQIVND (reference sequence). CDR3 length: 15 amino acids. CDR3 in DNA: TGTGCCAGTAGCGACAGGGGAGGTCGAACAGATACGCAGTATTTT. This codes for CASSDRGGRTDTQYF.

The chain uses TRBV4-1 and TRBJ1-1; 8 bases align to TRBD1. Germline CDR1 is MGHRA and CDR2 is YSYEKL. The CDR3 is 15 residues long. The junction had 9 bases not matched to a gene; V was cut back by 1 base and J by 8 bases. The CDR3 region is CASSQVAGGTREAFF. CDR3 sequence (DNA): TGCGCCAGCAGCCAAGTGGCAGGGGGCACGAGGGAAGCTTTCTTT.

This chain links TRBV2 with TRBJ1-2; D is perhaps TRBD1 (5 bases). The germline gives CDR1 SNHLY, CDR2 FYNNEI. CDR3 size: 17 residues. The V gene lost 4 bases and the J gene lost 6 bases, with 24 bases spanning the gap. CDR3 DNA sequence: TGTGCCAGCAGTGTATGGGGGTTTACAGGACGGACGGATGGCTACACCTTC. Its protein is CASSVWGFTGRTDGYTF.

The J gene is TRBJ2-3, the V gene TRBV5-4; D remains ambiguous. Germline CDR1 SGHNT, CDR2 YYREEE (reference sequence). The CDR3 consists of 14 residues. The V end was cut by 2 bases, the J end by 0 bases, with 7 bases between. The CDR3 loop reads CASSFLTSTDTQYF. CDR3 DNA sequence: TGTGCCAGCAGCTTCCTCACGAGCACAGATACGCAGTATTTT.

V gene TRBV6-5 combines with J gene TRBJ2-5; 7 positions match TRBD1. Germline-derived CDR1 and CDR2 are MNHEY and SVGAGI. The CDR3 runs to 13 residues. Trimming cost V 6 bases and J 6 bases; bases outside gene matches: 7. The CDR3 sequence: CASRPTDRQTQYF. The DNA for the CDR3 is TGTGCCAGCAGGCCAACGGACAGGCAGACCCAGTACTTC.

This sequence joins TRBV6-7 and TRBJ2-2; TRBD2 might be the D (6 bases). TRBV6-7 is treated as an ORF (open reading frame) with a function not yet certain. The CDR3 has 17 residues. Between the trimmed V and J ends, which lost 6 bases and 5 bases, there was a span of 22 bases. The DNA for the CDR3 is TGTGCCAGCAGGTCACTAGCTCTCCATATTGGGACCGGGGAGCTGTTTTTT. It codes for CASRSLALHIGTGELFF.

The V gene is TRBV27, the J gene TRBJ2-7, with 7 bases lining up with TRBD2. Germline trimming cut 6 bases from V and 8 bases from J; bases unmatched to any gene: 16. The CDR3 totals 15 residues. CDR1 MNHEY and CDR2 SMNVEV come from the germline V gene (reference sequence). As DNA, the CDR3 is TGTGCCAGCAGCCCGCGAGGCCCATGGGAGGGAAAGCAGTACTTC. Encoded protein: CASSPRGPWEGKQYF.

The chain is built from TRBV5-6 and TRBJ2-5, with D possibly being TRBD1 or TRBD2 (6 bases each). The CDR3 extends over 12 amino acids. Trimming shortened V by 4 bases and J by 5 bases, and 9 bases separated the two germline ends. Germline-derived CDR1 and CDR2 are SGHDT and YYEEEE. The CDR3 sequence: CASSRRGETQYF. The CDR3 nucleotides are TGTGCCAGCAGCCGGAGGGGGGAGACCCAGTACTTC.

The table lists this clone with a count of one. V usage is TRBV4-2 and J usage is TRBJ2-3; D possibly corresponds to TRBD2 (6 bases). V lost 4 bases to trimming and J lost 6 bases, with 20 bases between them. The CDR3 has 16 amino acids. The germline CDR1 and CDR2 sequences are LGHNA and YNFKEQ. The chain's CDR3 is CASSRTPGGKGDTQYF. The DNA for the CDR3 is TGTGCCAGCAGCCGAACCCCCGGGGGAAAAGGCGATACGCAGTATTTT.

The CDR3 here is CASSPGLAGEDTQYF. The CDR3 DNA follows: TGTGCCAGCAGCCCAGGACTAGCGGGAGAAGATACGCAGTATTTT. The gene calls are TRBV14 and TRBJ2-3, with 13 bases matching TRBD2. Germline assignment: CDR1 SGHDN and CDR2 FVKESK. Unmatched junction bases numbered 3, after V lost 4 bases and J lost 5 bases. The CDR3 runs to 15 residues.

This chain joins TRBV7-2 and TRBJ2-3; D remains unclear. This CDR3 has 14 amino acids. V was pared by 0 bases and J by 4 bases, with 8 bases between. CDR1 and CDR2 (germline): SGHTA, FQGNSA. In nucleotides, the CDR3 is TGTGCCAGCAGCTTAGCGCCTAGTTCAGATACGCAGTATTTT. This gives the protein CASSLAPSSDTQYF.

The CDR3 nucleotides are TGTGCCACCAGCAGAGATTTGATGGGGGGAAGGGAGACCCAGTACTTC. Its protein is CATSRDLMGGRETQYF. The chain recombines TRBV15 with TRBJ2-5, with a possible D match to TRBD2 (6 bases). V was clipped by 0 bases and J by 5 bases, with 16 bases between them. Germline V lookup: CDR1 LNHNV, CDR2 YYDKDF (reference sequence). The CDR3 loop spans 16 amino acids.

This clone occurred once. The chain recombines TRBV5-1 with TRBJ2-3, with TRBD1 matching 9 bases. Germline-derived CDR1 and CDR2 are SGHRS and YFSETQ. The CDR3 contains 16 residues. The V and J ends lost 2 bases and 3 bases, in that order; junction bases with no gene match: 7. The CDR3, as DNA: TGCGCCAGCAGCTTACAGGGGGCCCTAGCTACAGATACGCAGTATTTT. This gives the protein CASSLQGALATDTQYF.

The chain joins TRBV18 to TRBJ2-7; 11 bases agree with TRBD1. The J segment lost 5 bases and the V segment lost 3 bases, leaving 0 bases of the junction unmatched. This CDR3 has 13 amino acids. CDR1 is KGHSH and CDR2 is LQKENI in the germline V gene. CDR3 DNA: TGTGCCAGCTCACCGGGACAGGGGGACGAGCAGTACTTC. It is translated as CASSPGQGDEQYF.

This chain links TRBV15 with TRBJ2-3; TRBD2 matches at 11 bases. V lost 3 bases and J lost 1; bases outside the gene matches: 6. The CDR3 runs 17 residues. CDR1 and CDR2 from the germline V gene are LNHNV and YYDKDF (reference sequence). This CDR3 reads CATSSKGTSGRTDTQYF. CDR3 nucleotide sequence: TGTGCCACCAGCAGCAAAGGGACTAGCGGACGCACAGATACGCAGTATTTT. Full variable domain (missing parts from reference TRBV15 and TRBJ2-3): DAMVIQNPRYQVTQFGKPVTLSCSQTLNHNVMYWYQQKSSQAPKLLFHYYDKDFNNEADTPDNFQSRRPNTSFCFLDIRSPGLGDTAMYLCATSSKGTSGRTDTQYFGPGTRLTVL.

The rearrangement links TRBV4-1 to TRBJ2-1; possible D gene TRBD1, 6 bases. The CDR3 contains 13 residues. Trimming left V 5 bases short and J 10 bases short, with 15 bases between. Germline CDR1 MGHRA, CDR2 YSYEKL. CDR3 protein: CASSGPGAGEQFF. The CDR3 nucleotides are TGCGCCAGCAGCGGTCCAGGGGCAGGGGAGCAGTTCTTC.

CDR3 bases: TGCGCCAGCAGTGTTAACTCCTTAGGAACCGGGGAGCTGTTTTTT. Its translation is CASSVNSLGTGELFF. The chain couples TRBV10-2 to TRBJ2-2; D gene unclear. The CDR3 sequence is 15 residues long. Trimming stripped 4 bases from V and 5 bases from J, with 14 bases between. Germline CDR1 and CDR2: WSHSY and SAAADI.

This clone turned up a few times. This rearrangement joins TRBV19 to TRBJ1-1; the match to TRBD1 covers 8 bases. V lost 4 bases to trimming and J lost 3 bases; unmatched junction nucleotides: 4. CDR1 is LNHDA, CDR2 SQIVND, per germline (reference sequence). There are 14 residues in the CDR3. CDR3 amino acids: CASSTRGRDTEAFF. DNA of the CDR3: TGTGCCAGTAGTACCAGGGGGCGGGACACTGAAGCTTTCTTT.

This clone was seen a few times. The chain recombines TRBV7-9 with TRBJ2-3; 9 nucleotides line up with TRBD1. Germline CDR1 and CDR2: SEHNR and FQNEAQ (reference sequence). The CDR3 is 16 residues long. Trimming removed 2 bases from V and 2 bases from J; junction bases left unmatched: 5. The CDR3 nucleotides are TGTGCCAGCAGCTTACGGACAGGGGCATCCACAGATACGCAGTATTTT. This codes for CASSLRTGASTDTQYF.

J is TRBJ1-1 and V is TRBV7-2, with D uncertain. This CDR3 contains 14 residues. Germline V gene lookup returns CDR1 SGHTA and CDR2 FQGNSA. V lost 3 bases to trimming and J lost 3 bases, with 11 bases between them. This CDR3 is CASSFRWEYTEAFF. The DNA for the CDR3 is TGTGCCAGCAGCTTTCGGTGGGAATACACTGAAGCTTTCTTT.

CDR3 nucleotides: TGTGCCAGTAGTGCGACCCGATTTAGGGTCTCTGGAAACACCATATATTTT. Protein: CASSATRFRVSGNTIYF. The rearrangement links TRBV19 to TRBJ1-3; no reliable D call. Trimming cost V 5 bases and J 0 bases, with 17 bases left between them. The germline V gene encodes CDR1 LNHDA and CDR2 SQIVND (reference sequence). The CDR3 contains 17 residues.